This TCR beta chain appears in the sequencing data of a study of post-analysis software for immune sequencing data. Study-wide context: The disease courses covered relapsing-remitting, secondary progressive and progressive-relapsing multiple sclerosis. Points from the study as a whole: Diversity measured as normalized Chao1 was significantly lower in multiple sclerosis patients than in controls. Patients had higher frequencies than controls of about 5 TRBV segments, including TRBV5-6, TRBV5-1 and TRBV20-1.

Trimming stripped 0 bases from V and 5 bases from J, with 12 bases between. The CDR3 length is 15 residues. The germline V gene has CDR1 SGHRS and CDR2 YFSETQ. For this clonotype: Its antigen is not identified.

cDNA libraries of TCR beta carried unique molecular identifiers. Using its own MiXCR run on the PCR reads, TCRdb lists one record per CDR3 protein. The sample lists about 380,000 distinct CDR3 sequences; approximately 33% were seen once. This TCR derives from a girl between 10 and 17 years old with multiple sclerosis. The chain links TRBV5-1 to TRBJ1-5; D ambiguous. The sequencing sample was made of blood. The CDR3 reads CASSLEGYSDQPQHF. The DNA for the CDR3 is TGCGCCAGCAGCTTGGAGGGTTACAGCGATCAGCCCCAGCATTTT.